This TCR beta chain was sequenced in a study of blood T cell repertoires in COVID-19. The V segment lost 0 bases and the J segment 8 bases; nucleotides outside the gene matches: 6. The CDR3 covers 15 residues. Germline V lookup: CDR1 SGHVS, CDR2 FQNEAQ. The protocol was immunoSEQ multiplex PCR, while the TCRdb copy is restricted to in-frame clones and leaves out a portion. The sample consists of about 110,000 clones, roughly 84% of them appearing once. This chain uses TRBV7-8 with TRBJ1-2; 10 bases fit TRBD1. This TCR was sampled from a man in his forties with acute or convalescent COVID-19. The sequenced material came from peripheral blood. The CDR3 is CASSLAGDRGLGYTF. The CDR3 coding sequence is TGTGCCAGCAGCTTAGCGGGGGACAGGGGATTAGGCTACACCTTC.